The following is a T cell receptor (beta chain) sequence with its context. Germline V CDR1 and CDR2: SGHNT, YYREEE (reference sequence). The CDR3 runs 15 residues. The trim removed 3 bases at V and 7 bases at J, leaving 9 bases unmatched. The sample originates from a study of blood T cell repertoires in COVID-19. Looking at the study overall: Spain, Italy and the United States supplied samples that represented acute and convalescent COVID-19. T cells, B-cell-depleted T cells, or PBMCs supplied cDNA or gDNA.

In the study's own analysis: Amplified reference gene primers provided the basis for estimating nucleated cell counts. Here immunoSEQ multiplex PCR was the method, and the copy in TCRdb shows in-frame clones only, minus some. From that table come the V and J calls and clone size; the DNA was used to work out D and trimming. The sample records about 110,000 clones, around nine tenths being singletons. The receptor comes from a human donor in a cohort sampled during active COVID-19. Sequencing was carried out using peripheral blood. This chain uses TRBV5-4 with TRBJ1-4; TRBD1 matches at 7 bases. CDR3 DNA: TGTGCCAGCAGCTCCCGACAGGGCGGCACTGAAAAACTGTTTTTT. Residues: CASSSRQGGTEKLFF.